Reported below is one T cell receptor beta chain. Its target is not known. The source of the sample is a study of radiation and T cells in renal cell carcinoma. The time point here: blood 4 weeks post-SBRT, at nephrectomy. Treatment denoted: 15 Gy SBRT to primary tumor, nephrectomy 4 weeks later. Nephrectomy followed 15 Gy stereotactic body radiation by 4 weeks. Study-wide points: Without pretreatment biopsies, baseline tumor clonotype presence was undetermined.

Assay: immunoSEQ multiplex PCR; the TCRdb copy retains only in-frame clones and omits some. The data show fewer than 200,000 clones, about 87% seen once. Trimming removed 5 bases from V and 7 bases from J; junction bases left unmatched: 10. CDR3 length: 15 residues. CDR1 and CDR2 from the germline V gene are SGHRS and YFSETQ. V and J are TRBV5-1 and TRBJ1-2, with 11 positions matching TRBD1. Sequenced here: blood, sampled from a patient whose treatment included radiotherapy and nephrectomy. The clonotype originates from a woman between 45 and 60 years old with renal cell carcinoma. The CDR3 DNA reads TGCGCCAGCAGGGACGGGGACAGGGGGAGAGGTGGCTACACCTTC. Protein product: CASRDGDRGRGGYTF.